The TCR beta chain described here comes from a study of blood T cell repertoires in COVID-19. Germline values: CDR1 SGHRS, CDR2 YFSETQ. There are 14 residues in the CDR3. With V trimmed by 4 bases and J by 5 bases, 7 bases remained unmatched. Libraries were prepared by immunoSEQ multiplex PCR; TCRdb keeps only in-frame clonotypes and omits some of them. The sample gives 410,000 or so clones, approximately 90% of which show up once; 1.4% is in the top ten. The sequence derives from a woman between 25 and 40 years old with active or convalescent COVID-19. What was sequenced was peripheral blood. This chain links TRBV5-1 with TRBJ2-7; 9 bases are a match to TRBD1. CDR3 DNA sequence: TGCGCCAGCAGCCCTACGACAGGGGGGGACGAGCAGTACTTC. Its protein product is CASSPTTGGDEQYF.